This TCR beta chain was recovered during a study of cytomegalovirus exposure and HLA in healthy donors. Findings of the study overall: Some segments of the V type, notably TRBV6-2 and TRBV6-3, were excluded as indistinguishable. A later analysis linked a missense DCLRE1C variant to TCR beta V- and J-gene trimming.

About this clone itself: Antigen specificity is unknown.

60 Vbeta and 13 Jbeta primers were used in PCR. This table comes from immunoSEQ multiplex PCR, and its TCRdb copy is limited to in-frame clones, with some not included. Among 95,000 to 150,000 clones listed, 65% to 90% were seen once. Unmatched junction bases numbered 5, after V lost 4 bases and J lost 2 bases. The CDR3 consists of 15 residues. Germline-derived CDR1 and CDR2 are SNHLY and FYNNEI. Regarding donors, all were healthy bone marrow donors. The clonotype was recovered from a man aged 30 to 45 in good health and CMV-seronegative. The rearrangement joins TRBV2 to TRBJ1-5; 7 bases are shared with TRBD1. What was sequenced was PBMCs. As DNA, the CDR3 is TGTGCCAGCAGTGGGACAGGTTCGGGCAATCAGCCCCAGCATTTT. This codes for CASSGTGSGNQPQHF.